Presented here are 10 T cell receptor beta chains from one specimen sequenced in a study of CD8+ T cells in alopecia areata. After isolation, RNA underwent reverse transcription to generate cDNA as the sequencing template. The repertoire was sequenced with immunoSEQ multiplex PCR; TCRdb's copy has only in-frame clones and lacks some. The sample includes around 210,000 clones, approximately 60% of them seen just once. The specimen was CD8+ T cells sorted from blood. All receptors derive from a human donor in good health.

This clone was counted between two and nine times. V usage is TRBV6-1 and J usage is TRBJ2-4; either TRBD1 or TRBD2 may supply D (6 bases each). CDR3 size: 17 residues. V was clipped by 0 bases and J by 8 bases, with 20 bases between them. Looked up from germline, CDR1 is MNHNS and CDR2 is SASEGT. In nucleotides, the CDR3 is TGTGCCAGCAGTGAAGCATCCCCGGGGGCGGGGTTGGACATTCAGTACTTC. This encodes CASSEASPGAGLDIQYF.

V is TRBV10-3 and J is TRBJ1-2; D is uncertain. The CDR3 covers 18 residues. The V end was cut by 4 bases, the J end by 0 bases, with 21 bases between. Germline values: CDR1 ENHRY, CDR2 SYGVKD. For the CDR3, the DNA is TGTGCCATCAGTGGTGTTCGAGGGAAGTTAGAAGCTAACTATGGCTACACCTTC. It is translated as CAISGVRGKLEANYGYTF.

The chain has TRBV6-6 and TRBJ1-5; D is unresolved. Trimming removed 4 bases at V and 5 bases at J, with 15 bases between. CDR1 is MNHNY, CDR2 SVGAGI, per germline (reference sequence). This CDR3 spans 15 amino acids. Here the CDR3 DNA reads TGTGCCAGCAGTTCGCTGAAGATTGTTGATCAGCCCCAGCATTTT. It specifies CASSSLKIVDQPQHF.

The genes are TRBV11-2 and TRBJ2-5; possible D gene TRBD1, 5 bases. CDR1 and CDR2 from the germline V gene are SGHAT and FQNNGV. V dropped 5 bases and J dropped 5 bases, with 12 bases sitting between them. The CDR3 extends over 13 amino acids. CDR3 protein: CASSKPGLETQYF. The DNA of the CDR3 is TGTGCCAGCAGCAAACCAGGGTTGGAGACCCAGTACTTC.

CDR3 in amino acids: CSVGTGGQPQHF. Here the CDR3 DNA reads TGCAGCGTTGGGACAGGGGGACAGCCCCAGCATTTT. J is TRBJ1-5 and V is TRBV29-1; TRBD1 matches 10 bases. Unmatched junction bases numbered 1, after V lost 4 bases and J lost 7 bases. CDR3 length: 12 residues. Germline CDR1 and CDR2: SQVTM and ANQGSEA.

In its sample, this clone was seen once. The CDR3: CASSGDLGGYTF. CDR3 nucleotides: TGCGCCAGCAGTGGGGACCTTGGAGGCTACACCTTC. V is TRBV4-1 and J is TRBJ1-2; TRBD1 is a possible D gene (5 bases). Trimming pared 6 bases from V and 8 bases from J, leaving 13 bases between. The CDR3 is made up of 12 amino acids. The germline gives CDR1 MGHRA, CDR2 YSYEKL.

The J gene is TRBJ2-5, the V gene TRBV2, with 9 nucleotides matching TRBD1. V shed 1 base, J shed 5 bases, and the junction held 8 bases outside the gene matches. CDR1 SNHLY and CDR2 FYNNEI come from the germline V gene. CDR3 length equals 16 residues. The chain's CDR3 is CASSEEGTGISETQYF. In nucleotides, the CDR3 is TGTGCCAGCAGTGAAGAGGGGACAGGGATTTCGGAGACCCAGTACTTC.

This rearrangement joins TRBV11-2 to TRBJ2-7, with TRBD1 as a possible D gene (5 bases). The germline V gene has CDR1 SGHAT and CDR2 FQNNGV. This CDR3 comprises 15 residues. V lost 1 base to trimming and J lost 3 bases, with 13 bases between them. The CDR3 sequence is CASSLAKGPLYEQYF. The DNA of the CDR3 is TGTGCCAGCAGCTTAGCTAAGGGGCCTCTCTACGAGCAGTACTTC.

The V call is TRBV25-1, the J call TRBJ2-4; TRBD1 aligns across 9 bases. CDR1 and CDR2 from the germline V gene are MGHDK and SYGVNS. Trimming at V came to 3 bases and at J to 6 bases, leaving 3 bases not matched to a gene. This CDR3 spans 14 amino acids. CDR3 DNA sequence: TGTGCCAGCAGTGACGGGACAGGGCGAAACATTCAGTACTTC. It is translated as CASSDGTGRNIQYF.

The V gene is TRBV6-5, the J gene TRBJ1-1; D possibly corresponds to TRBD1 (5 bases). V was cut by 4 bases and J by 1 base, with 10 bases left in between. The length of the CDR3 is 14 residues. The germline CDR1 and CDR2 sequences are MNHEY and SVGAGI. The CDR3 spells CASSWGMGNTEAFF. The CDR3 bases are TGTGCCAGCAGTTGGGGGATGGGGAACACTGAAGCTTTCTTT.